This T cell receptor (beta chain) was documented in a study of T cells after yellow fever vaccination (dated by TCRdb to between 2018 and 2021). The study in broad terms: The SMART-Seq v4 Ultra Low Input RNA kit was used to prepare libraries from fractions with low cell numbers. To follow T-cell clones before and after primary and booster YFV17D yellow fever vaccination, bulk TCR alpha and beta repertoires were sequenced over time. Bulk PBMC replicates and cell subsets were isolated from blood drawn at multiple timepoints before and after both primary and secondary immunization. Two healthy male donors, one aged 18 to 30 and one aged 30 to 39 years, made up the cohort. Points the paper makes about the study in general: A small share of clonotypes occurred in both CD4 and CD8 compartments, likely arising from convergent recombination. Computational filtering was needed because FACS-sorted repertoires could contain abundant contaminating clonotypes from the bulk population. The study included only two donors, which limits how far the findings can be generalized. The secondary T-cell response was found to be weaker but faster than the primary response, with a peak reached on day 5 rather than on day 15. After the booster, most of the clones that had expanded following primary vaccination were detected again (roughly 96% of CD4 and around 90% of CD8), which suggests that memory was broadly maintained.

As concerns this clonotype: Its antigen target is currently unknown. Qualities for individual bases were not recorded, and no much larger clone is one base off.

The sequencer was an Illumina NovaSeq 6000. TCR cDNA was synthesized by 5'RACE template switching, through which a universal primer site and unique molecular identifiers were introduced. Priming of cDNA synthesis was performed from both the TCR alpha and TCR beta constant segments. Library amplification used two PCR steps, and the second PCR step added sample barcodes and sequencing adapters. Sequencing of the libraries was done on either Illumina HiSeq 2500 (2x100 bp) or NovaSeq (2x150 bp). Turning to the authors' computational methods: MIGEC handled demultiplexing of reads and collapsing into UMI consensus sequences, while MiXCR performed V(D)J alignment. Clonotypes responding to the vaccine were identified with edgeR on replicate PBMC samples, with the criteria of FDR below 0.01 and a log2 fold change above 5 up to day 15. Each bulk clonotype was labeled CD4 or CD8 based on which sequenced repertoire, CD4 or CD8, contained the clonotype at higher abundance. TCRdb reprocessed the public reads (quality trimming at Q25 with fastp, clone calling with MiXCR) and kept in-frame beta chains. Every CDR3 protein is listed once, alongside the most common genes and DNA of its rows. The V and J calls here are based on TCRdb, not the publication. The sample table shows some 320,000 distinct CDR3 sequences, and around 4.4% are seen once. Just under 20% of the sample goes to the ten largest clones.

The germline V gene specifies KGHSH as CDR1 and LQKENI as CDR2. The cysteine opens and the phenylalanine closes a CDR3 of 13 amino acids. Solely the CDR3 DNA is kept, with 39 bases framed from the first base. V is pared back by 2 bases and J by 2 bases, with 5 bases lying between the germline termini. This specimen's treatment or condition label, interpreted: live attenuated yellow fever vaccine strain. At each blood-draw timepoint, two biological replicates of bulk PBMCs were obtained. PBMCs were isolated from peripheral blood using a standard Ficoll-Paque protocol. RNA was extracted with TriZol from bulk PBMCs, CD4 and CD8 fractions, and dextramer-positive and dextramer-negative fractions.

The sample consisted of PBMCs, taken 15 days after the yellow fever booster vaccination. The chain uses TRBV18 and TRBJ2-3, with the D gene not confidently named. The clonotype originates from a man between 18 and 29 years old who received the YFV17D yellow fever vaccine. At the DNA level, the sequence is TGTGCCAGCTCACCAGCGCTCACAGATACGCAGTATTTT. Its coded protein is CASSPALTDTQYF.